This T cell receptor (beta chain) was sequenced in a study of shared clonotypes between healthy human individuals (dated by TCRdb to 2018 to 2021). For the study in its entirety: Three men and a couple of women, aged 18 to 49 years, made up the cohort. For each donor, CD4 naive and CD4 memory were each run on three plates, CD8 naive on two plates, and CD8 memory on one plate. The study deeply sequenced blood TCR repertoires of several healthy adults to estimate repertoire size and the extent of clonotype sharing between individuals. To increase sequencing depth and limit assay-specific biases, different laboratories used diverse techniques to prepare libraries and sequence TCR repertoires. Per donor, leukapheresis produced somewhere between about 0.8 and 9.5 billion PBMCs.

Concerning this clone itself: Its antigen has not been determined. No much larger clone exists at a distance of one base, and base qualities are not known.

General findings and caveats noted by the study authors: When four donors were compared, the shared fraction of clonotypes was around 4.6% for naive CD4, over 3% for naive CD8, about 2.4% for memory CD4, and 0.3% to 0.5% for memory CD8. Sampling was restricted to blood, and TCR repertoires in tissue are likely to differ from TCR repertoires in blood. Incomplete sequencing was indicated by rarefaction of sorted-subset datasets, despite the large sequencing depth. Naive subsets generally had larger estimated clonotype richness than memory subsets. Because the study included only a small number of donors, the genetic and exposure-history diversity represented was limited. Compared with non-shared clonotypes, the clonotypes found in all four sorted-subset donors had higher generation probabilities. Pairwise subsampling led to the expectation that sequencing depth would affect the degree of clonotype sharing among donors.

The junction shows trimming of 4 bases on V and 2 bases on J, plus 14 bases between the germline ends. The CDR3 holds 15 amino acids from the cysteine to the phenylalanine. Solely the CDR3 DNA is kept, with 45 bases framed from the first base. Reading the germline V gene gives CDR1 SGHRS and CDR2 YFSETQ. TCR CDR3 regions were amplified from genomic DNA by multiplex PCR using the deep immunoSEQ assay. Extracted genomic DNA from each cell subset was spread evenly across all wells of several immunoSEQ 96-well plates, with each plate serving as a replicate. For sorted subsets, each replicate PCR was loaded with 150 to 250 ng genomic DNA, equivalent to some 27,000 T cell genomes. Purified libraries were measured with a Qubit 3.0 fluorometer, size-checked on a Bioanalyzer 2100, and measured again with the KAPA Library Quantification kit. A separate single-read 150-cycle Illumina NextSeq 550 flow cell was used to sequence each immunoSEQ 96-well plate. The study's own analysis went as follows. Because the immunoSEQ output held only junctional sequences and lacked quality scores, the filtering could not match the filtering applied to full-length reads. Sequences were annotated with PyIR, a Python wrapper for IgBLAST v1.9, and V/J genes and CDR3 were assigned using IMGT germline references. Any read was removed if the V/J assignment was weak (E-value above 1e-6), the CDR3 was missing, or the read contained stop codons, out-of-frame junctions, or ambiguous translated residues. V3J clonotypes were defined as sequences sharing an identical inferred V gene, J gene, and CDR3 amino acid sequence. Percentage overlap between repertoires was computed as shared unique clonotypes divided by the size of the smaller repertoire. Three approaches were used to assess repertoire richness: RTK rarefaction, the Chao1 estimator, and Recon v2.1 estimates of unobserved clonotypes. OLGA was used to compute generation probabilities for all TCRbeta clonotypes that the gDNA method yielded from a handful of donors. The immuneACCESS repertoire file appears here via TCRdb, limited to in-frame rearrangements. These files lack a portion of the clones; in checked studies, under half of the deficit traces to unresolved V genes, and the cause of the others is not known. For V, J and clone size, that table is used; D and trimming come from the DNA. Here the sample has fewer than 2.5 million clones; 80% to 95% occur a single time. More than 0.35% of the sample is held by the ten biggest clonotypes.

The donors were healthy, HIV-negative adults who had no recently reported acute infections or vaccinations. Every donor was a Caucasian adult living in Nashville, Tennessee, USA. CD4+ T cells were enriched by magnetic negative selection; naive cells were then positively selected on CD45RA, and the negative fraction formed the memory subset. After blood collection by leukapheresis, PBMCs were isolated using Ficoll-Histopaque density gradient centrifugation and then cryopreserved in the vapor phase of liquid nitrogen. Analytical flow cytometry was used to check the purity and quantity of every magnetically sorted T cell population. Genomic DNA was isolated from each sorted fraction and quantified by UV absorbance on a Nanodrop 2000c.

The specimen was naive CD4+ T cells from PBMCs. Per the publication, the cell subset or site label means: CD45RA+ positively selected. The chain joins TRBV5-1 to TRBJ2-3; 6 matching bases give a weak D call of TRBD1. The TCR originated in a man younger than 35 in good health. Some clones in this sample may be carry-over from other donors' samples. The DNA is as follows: TGCGCCAGCAGCGTTGGACAGCTTCTCACAGATACGCAGTATTTT. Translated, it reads CASSVGQLLTDTQYF.